This TCR beta chain stems from a study of T-cell reconstitution after alpha-beta-depleted transplantation in children. Study-level points and caveats: At around two months after transplant, the alpha-beta T cells were reportedly derived from several hundred expanded clones that came from non-depleted graft cells. At one year after transplant, newly produced T cells mostly accounted for T-cell counts and diversity. In some patients, recipient T cells and intrathymic progenitors surviving conditioning explained high day-60 diversity.

V was pared by 1 base and J by 5 bases, with 9 bases of the junction left unmatched. Germline V gene lookup returns CDR1 SGHTA and CDR2 FQGNSA. This CDR3 region has 16 residues. Unique molecular identifiers were used in preparing the TCRbeta library. TCRdb fed the PCR reads into MiXCR, producing one record per CDR3 protein. The repertoire holds approximately 1,000,000 distinct CDR3 sequences, roughly 29% seen once, with about 28% in the top ten. This clonotype was seen only a few times. Its target is not known. The sequence came from a boy in the first two years of life who had a stem cell transplant for SCID, so the T cells may come from the graft donor. The source material was PBMCs, mostly from graft donor cells, sampled 360 days after TCRalphabeta/CD19-depleted stem cell transplant. The chain recombines TRBV7-2 with TRBJ2-7, with 9 bases matching TRBD2. CDR3: CASSLDGSSGAHEQYF. CDR3 nucleotide sequence: TGTGCCAGCAGCTTAGATGGATCTAGCGGGGCCCACGAGCAGTACTTC.